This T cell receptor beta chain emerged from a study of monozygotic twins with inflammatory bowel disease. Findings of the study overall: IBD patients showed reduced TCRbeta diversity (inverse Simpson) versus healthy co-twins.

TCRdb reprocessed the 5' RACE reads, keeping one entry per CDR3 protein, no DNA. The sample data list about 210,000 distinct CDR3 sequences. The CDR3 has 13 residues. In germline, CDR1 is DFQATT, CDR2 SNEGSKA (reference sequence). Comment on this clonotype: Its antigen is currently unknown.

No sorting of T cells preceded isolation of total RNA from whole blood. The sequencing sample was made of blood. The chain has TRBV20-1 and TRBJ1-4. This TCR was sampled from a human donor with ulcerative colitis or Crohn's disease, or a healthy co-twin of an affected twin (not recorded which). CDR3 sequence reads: CSASWGINEKLFF.